This TCR beta chain was sequenced for a study of T cell changes during pregnancy in multiple sclerosis. The table came from immunoSEQ multiplex PCR; TCRdb's copy has only in-frame clones and leaves some out. This sample has more than 9,000 clones; 75% to 90% occur once, and the top ten carry more than 4.5%. The TCR was taken from a female donor in good health, enrolled as a control in a pregnancy study. The sequenced sample was CD8+ T cells from peripheral blood mononuclear cells, obtained in the first trimester of pregnancy.

DNA for the CDR3: TGCGCCAGCAGCCCTACCGGGACAGGGCAGCACGAGCAGTACTTC. Amino acid sequence: CASSPTGTGQHEQYF. This chain uses TRBV4-1 with TRBJ2-7, with TRBD1 matching 9 bases. V dropped 4 bases and J dropped 5; count of bases not matched to a gene: 9. The CDR3 contains 15 residues. Looked up from germline, CDR1 is MGHRA and CDR2 is YSYEKL.